These 30 T cell receptor beta chains originate from one sample sequenced in a study of control samples from healthy donors and cancer patients. Sequencing used immunoSEQ multiplex PCR; TCRdb keeps in-frame clones, though not all of them. Of 140,000 or so clones listed, 91% are singletons. Sequences were obtained from blood. Receptor source: a man between 25 and 39 years old in good health.

This sequence joins TRBV25-1 and TRBJ2-7; D perhaps matches TRBD2 (6 bases). CDR3 length: 14 residues. The V end was cut by 4 bases, the J end by 3 bases, with 13 bases between. Germline V gives CDR1 MGHDK, CDR2 SYGVNS. Here the CDR3 reads CASSGRGKNYEQYF. The CDR3 nucleotides are TGTGCCAGCAGTGGGAGGGGCAAGAACTACGAGCAGTACTTC.

The rearrangement joins TRBV24-1 to TRBJ1-2; 8 nucleotides agree with TRBD1. The V gene end was trimmed by 8 bases and the J gene end by 4 bases; junction bases not matched to a gene: 5. The germline gives CDR1 KGHDR, CDR2 SFDVKD. CDR3 length: 13 residues. The CDR3 DNA is TGTGCCACCACCGACGGACAGGGCTATGGCTACACCTTC. Amino acids: CATTDGQGYGYTF.

This clone was observed a handful of times. The gene calls are TRBV29-1 and TRBJ1-2; D not resolved. This CDR3 is 11 amino acids long. V lost 3 bases to trimming and J lost 3 bases, with 5 bases between them. Germline values: CDR1 SQVTM, CDR2 ANQGSEA. The CDR3 DNA reads TGCAGCGTTGACTCGTACTATGGCTACACCTTC. It encodes CSVDSYYGYTF.

Points on this clone: This sample includes further DNA sequences coding for the same CDR3. This chain connects TRBV29-1 to TRBJ2-7; no clear D. The CDR3 covers 15 residues. Germline V CDR1 and CDR2: SQVTM, ANQGSEA. V lost 3 bases and J lost 3, with 18 bases in between. DNA of the CDR3: TGCAGCGTTGAGGTCATAGGAGAGGAATACTACGAGCAGTACTTC. The encoded protein is CSVEVIGEEYYEQYF.

The chain recombines TRBV21-1 with TRBJ2-1. TRBV21-1 has pseudogene status. The CDR3 extends over 13 amino acids. The CDR3: CASSKWQGYEQFF. The CDR3 DNA is TGTGCCAGCAGCAAATGGCAAGGCTATGAGCAGTTCTTC.

This clone has only one observation. V and J are TRBV5-1 and TRBJ2-7; D is unresolved. CDR3 size: 15 residues. Germline V gives CDR1 SGHRS, CDR2 YFSETQ. V lost 0 bases and J 0 bases, leaving 10 bases between the germline ends. The CDR3 protein is CASSLAGGYSYEQYF. CDR3 DNA: TGCGCCAGCAGCTTGGCTGGCGGCTACTCCTACGAGCAGTACTTC.

The chain is built from TRBV7-9 and TRBJ1-2; TRBD1 matches 8 bases. With 1 base clipped from V and 1 base from J, the junction kept 11 bases outside the gene matches. Germline V gives CDR1 SEHNR, CDR2 FQNEAQ (reference sequence). CDR3 length: 18 residues. For the CDR3, the DNA is TGTGCCAGCAGCTTAGACACGGTGGACAGGGACGGTAACTATGGCTACACCTTC. Its protein product is CASSLDTVDRDGNYGYTF.

The chain employs TRBV7-9 and TRBJ2-7; 7 positions agree with TRBD2. Germline-derived CDR1 and CDR2 are SEHNR and FQNEAQ (reference sequence). V lost 1 base to trimming and J lost 4 bases; unmatched junction nucleotides: 4. CDR3 length: 14 amino acids. Here the CDR3 reads CASSLDPAGYEQYF. CDR3 coding DNA: TGTGCCAGCAGCTTAGATCCAGCGGGGTACGAGCAGTACTTC.

The sample holds a few counts of this clone. The J gene is TRBJ1-6, the V gene TRBV5-4, with D possibly TRBD1 on 5 matching bases. V was pared by 0 bases and J by 6 bases, with 7 bases between. Germline CDR1 and CDR2: SGHNT and YYREEE (reference sequence). This CDR3 spans 14 amino acids. Here the CDR3 reads CASSLAGGNSPLHF. For the CDR3, the DNA is TGTGCCAGCAGCTTGGCGGGGGGTAATTCACCCCTCCACTTT.

This rearrangement joins TRBV6-6 to TRBJ2-2; 12 bases are a match to TRBD2. This CDR3 is 15 amino acids long. CDR1 and CDR2 from the germline V gene are MNHNY and SVGAGI (reference sequence). Losses at the gene ends were 0 bases for V and 7 bases for J; bases not matched to a gene: 0. The CDR3, as DNA: TGTGCCAGCAGTTACTCGACTAGCGGGGGCGGGGAGCTGTTTTTT. Its translation: CASSYSTSGGGELFF.

The V gene is TRBV5-4, the J gene TRBJ1-1, with TRBD1 matching over 7 bases. Germline CDR1 is SGHNT and CDR2 is YYREEE (reference sequence). Trimming at V came to 3 bases and at J to 4 bases, leaving 6 bases not matched to a gene. The CDR3 loop spans 14 amino acids. CDR3 bases: TGTGCCAGCAGCTCCCAGGGGGTGAGCACTGAAGCTTTCTTT. Encoded protein: CASSSQGVSTEAFF.

The CDR3 region is CASSLSSVTDTEAFF. CDR3 nucleotides: TGTGCCAGCAGCTTATCAAGCGTCACGGACACTGAAGCTTTCTTT. This chain links TRBV7-9 with TRBJ1-1; D gene ambiguous. Germline V gives CDR1 SEHNR, CDR2 FQNEAQ (reference sequence). The length of the CDR3 is 15 residues. V gave up 2 bases and J gave up 3 bases, with 13 bases separating them.

The chain couples TRBV5-1 to TRBJ2-7, with D perhaps matching TRBD1 (6 bases). CDR1 is SGHRS and CDR2 is YFSETQ in the germline V gene. There are 15 residues in the CDR3. Trimming cost V 5 bases and J 5 bases, with 20 bases left between them. CDR3 sequence reads: CASRPSGAPADEQYF. Written as DNA, the CDR3 is TGCGCCAGCAGACCGTCAGGGGCCCCAGCAGACGAGCAGTACTTC. Combining the CDR3 with reference TRBV5-1 and TRBJ2-7 gives the whole variable domain KAGVTQTPRYLIKTRGQQVTLSCSPISGHRSVSWYQQTPGQGLQFLFEYFSETQRNKGNFPGRFSGRQFSNSRSEMNVSTLELGDSALYLCASRPSGAPADEQYFGPGTRLTVT.

This chain links TRBV10-3 with TRBJ2-7; D could derive from TRBD1 or TRBD2 (5 bases each). Trimming pared 3 bases from V and 6 bases from J, leaving 21 bases between. Germline CDR1 ENHRY, CDR2 SYGVKD. This CDR3 is built from 16 residues. The CDR3 region has the DNA TGTGCCATCAGTGACTATGGACGTAGGTCTGGGGGCGAGCAGTACTTC. Translating gives CAISDYGRRSGGEQYF.

The gene calls are TRBV5-1 and TRBJ1-3; D not certain. Trimming removed 2 bases from V and 1 base from J, with 7 bases in between. Germline CDR1 SGHRS, CDR2 YFSETQ. There are 14 residues in the CDR3. Here the CDR3 reads CASSLSRSGNTIYF. The CDR3 coding sequence is TGCGCCAGCAGCTTAAGCCGGTCTGGAAACACCATATATTTT.

This clone was seen a single time. The J gene is TRBJ2-3, the V gene TRBV11-2; D not certain. Trimming shortened V by 8 bases and J by 0 bases, and 6 bases separated the two germline ends. In germline, CDR1 is SGHAT, CDR2 FQNNGV. The length of the CDR3 is 12 residues. The CDR3, as DNA: TGTGCCAGCGCAATAAGCACAGATACGCAGTATTTT. Protein product: CASAISTDTQYF.

The rearrangement links TRBV28 to TRBJ1-5; 7 nucleotides line up with TRBD1. CDR3 length equals 13 residues. Germline CDR1 and CDR2: MDHEN and SYDVKM. Unmatched junction bases numbered 4, after V lost 4 bases and J lost 7 bases. The CDR3 loop is CASSYRGKQPQHF. The CDR3 DNA sequence: TGTGCCAGCAGTTACAGGGGAAAACAGCCCCAGCATTTT.

CDR3 loop: CASSVGQGADGYTF. The CDR3 nucleotides read TGTGCCAGCAGCGTGGGACAGGGGGCGGATGGCTACACCTTC. V gene TRBV7-9 combines with J gene TRBJ1-2; 12 nucleotides agree with TRBD1. This CDR3 is 14 amino acids long. Germline V lookup: CDR1 SEHNR, CDR2 FQNEAQ (reference sequence). Trimming took 5 bases from V and 6 from J; bases not matched to a gene: 4.

The rearrangement links TRBV6-6 to TRBJ1-1; D unclear. Germline V gene sequence: CDR1 MNHNY, CDR2 SVGAGI (reference sequence). The CDR3 runs to 14 residues. V was cut by 5 bases and J by 2 bases, with 12 bases left in between. The CDR3 protein is CASSLGRYNTEAFF. Here the CDR3 DNA reads TGTGCCAGCAGTCTCGGACGGTACAACACTGAAGCTTTCTTT.

This chain joins TRBV19 and TRBJ1-1, with D perhaps matching TRBD1 (5 bases). Germline V gives CDR1 LNHDA, CDR2 SQIVND (reference sequence). The V end lost 6 bases, the J end lost 4 bases, and 12 bases lay between the germline ends. The CDR3 is 13 residues long. This CDR3 is CASRGGSGTEAFF. The DNA of the CDR3 is TGTGCCAGTAGGGGGGGGTCGGGCACTGAAGCTTTCTTT.

The V and J genes are TRBV2 and TRBJ1-1; D gene uncertain. V was trimmed by 2 bases and J by 1 base, leaving 14 bases between them. The CDR3 is 16 residues long. Germline assignment: CDR1 SNHLY and CDR2 FYNNEI. The CDR3 is CASSETRWEGNTEAFF. The DNA of the CDR3 is TGTGCCAGCAGTGAAACTAGGTGGGAGGGGAACACTGAAGCTTTCTTT.

The rearrangement links TRBV12-3 or TRBV12-4 to TRBJ2-7, with D perhaps TRBD1 or TRBD2 (5 bases each). V lost 2 bases, J lost 7 bases, and 9 bases lay in between. This CDR3 has 12 amino acids. CDR3 in DNA: TGTGCCAGCAGTTTATCGGGGCGAGAGCAGTACTTC. As protein: CASSLSGREQYF.

This rearrangement joins TRBV5-1 to TRBJ2-3; D possibly matches TRBD1 or TRBD2 (5 bases each). This CDR3 has 15 amino acids. The germline V and J ends were trimmed by 1 base and 1 base, with 10 bases remaining between them. Germline CDR1 SGHRS, CDR2 YFSETQ. CDR3 bases: TGCGCCAGCAGCTTGTGGGACCAGGGCACAGATACGCAGTATTTT. It yields the protein CASSLWDQGTDTQYF.

This chain connects TRBV19 to TRBJ1-1; D is uncertain. The germline CDR1 and CDR2 sequences are LNHDA and SQIVND (reference sequence). This CDR3 is built from 14 residues. V was clipped by 5 bases and J by 5 bases, with 15 bases between them. Written as DNA, the CDR3 is TGTGCCAGTAGTCGGCCGGAAGGGTGGACTGAAGCTTTCTTT. Translated, it gives CASSRPEGWTEAFF.

This chain uses TRBV9 with TRBJ1-2; tentatively, D is TRBD1 (5 bases). Germline V CDR1 and CDR2: SGDLS, YYNGEE. V was clipped by 3 bases and J by 8 bases, with 17 bases between them. CDR3 size: 14 residues. CDR3: CASSGGPNSPGYTF. The CDR3 bases are TGTGCCAGCAGCGGGGGACCGAATTCTCCCGGCTACACCTTC.

This clone was seen only a few times. The rearrangement links TRBV6-2 or TRBV6-3 to TRBJ1-5; 9 nucleotides line up with TRBD1. Losses at the gene ends were 0 bases for V and 9 bases for J; bases not matched to a gene: 15. This CDR3 is built from 18 residues. From germline, CDR1 is MNHEY and CDR2 SVGEGT. CDR3 sequence reads: CASSYSRAGTGYLRPQHF. Written as DNA, the CDR3 is TGTGCCAGCAGTTACTCGAGGGCCGGGACAGGGTACCTAAGGCCCCAGCATTTT.

The V gene is TRBV19, the J gene TRBJ2-2; TRBD1 aligns across 10 bases. Germline-derived CDR1 and CDR2 are LNHDA and SQIVND (reference sequence). CDR3 length equals 15 residues. V was pared by 7 bases and J by 4 bases, with 6 bases of the junction left unmatched. The CDR3 region has the DNA TGTGCCAGTAATAAGGGACAGGGGAGCACCGGGGAGCTGTTTTTT. Its protein is CASNKGQGSTGELFF. The full variable domain, rest sourced from reference TRBV19 and TRBJ2-2, is DGGITQSPKYLFRKEGQNVTLSCEQNLNHDAMYWYRQDPGQGLRLIYYSQIVNDFQKGDIAEGYSVSREKKESFPLTVTSAQKNPTAFYLCASNKGQGSTGELFFGEGSRLTVL.

This clone was found once. This chain joins TRBV12-2 and TRBJ1-1. TRBV12-2 is marked as a pseudogene. The CDR3 is 13 residues long. The CDR3 loop reads CASRSGPDWEAFF. The CDR3 bases are TGTGCAAGTCGCTCGGGCCCTGATTGGGAAGCTTTCTTT.

The genes are TRBV7-3 and TRBJ1-5; no clear D. V was shortened by 0 bases and J by 11 bases, with 8 bases between the two germline ends. The germline V gene has CDR1 SGHTA and CDR2 FQGTGA. The CDR3 consists of 12 residues. In DNA, the CDR3 is TGTGCCAGCAGCTTAACGGGATGGGCCCAGCATTTT. Protein: CASSLTGWAQHF.

The rearrangement uses TRBV29-1 and TRBJ1-2; D is uncertain. CDR1 and CDR2 (germline): SQVTM, ANQGSEA. The V end was cut by 7 bases, the J end by 5 bases, with 17 bases between. This CDR3 is 13 amino acids long. The CDR3 sequence is CSARRVPRYGYTF. In DNA form, the CDR3 reads TGCAGCGCACGACGGGTCCCGAGGTATGGCTACACCTTC. Full variable domain (rest looked up from reference TRBV29-1 and TRBJ1-2): SAVISQKPSRDICQRGTSLTIQCQVDSQVTMMFWYRQQPGQSLTLIATANQGSEATYESGFVIDKFPISRPNLTFSTLTVSNMSPEDSSIYLCSARRVPRYGYTFGSGTRLTVV.